This TCR beta chain is from a study of blood T cell repertoires in COVID-19. Authors' processing steps: How many nucleated cells were present was estimated from reference gene primer amplification. The assay was immunoSEQ multiplex PCR, and TCRdb's table has in-frame clones only and misses some. V, J and clone size are those of that table, while D and trimming were read from the DNA. The table records 90,000 or so clones, around 88% of them present only once. This CDR3 is 14 amino acids long. Germline V gene lookup returns CDR1 LNHDA and CDR2 SQIVND (reference sequence). The V and J ends lost 6 bases and 7 bases, in that order; junction bases with no gene match: 8.

The rearrangement joins TRBV19 to TRBJ1-2; 10 nucleotides align to TRBD1. Sequencing was done on a sample of peripheral blood. The receptor was isolated from a human donor in a cohort sampled during active COVID-19. The CDR3 bases are TGTGCCAGTAGCGATACCGGGACAGGGGTTGGCTACACCTTC. Amino acid sequence: CASSDTGTGVGYTF.